This paragraph covers one T cell receptor (beta chain) sequence. Its antigen specificity is not known. No base quality values were provided; no much bigger clone lies one nucleotide off. This sample was included in a study of cytomegalovirus exposure and HLA in healthy donors (dated by TCRdb to about 2017). In terms of the full investigation: In an earlier analysis of around 540 of the donors, less than 350 Gb of sequence data and 90 million to 130 million unique TCR beta sequences from 180 million or so T cells were reported. The number of donors typed differed by locus, with 629-630 for A, B, C, DRB1 and DQB1, around 500 for DQA1, nearly 610 for DPA1, and about 450 for DPB1. The T cell repertoires of several hundred subjects were profiled by immunosequencing and related to cytomegalovirus serostatus. Along with the roughly 670-subject first cohort, a separate validation cohort of over a hundred different subjects was used. High-throughput TCR immunosequencing, statistical association of individual TCRs with disease status, and machine learning were combined to predict cytomegalovirus infection status. Both class I and class II loci were covered by HLA typing, at four-digit resolution. A later analysis re-examined previously published TCR beta repertoires from 600 to 700 donors and added high-resolution HLA genotyping to investigate patterns of TCR occurrence. Genome-wide SNP genotypes for about 65% of the 666 donors were used in a later genetic analysis, which treated that subset as a discovery cohort. The study aimed to test whether signatures of past pathogen exposure could be identified by cataloging public T cell receptors. Across approximately 420 genotyped donors of the cohort, an average of roughly 250,000 unique TCR beta nucleotide sequences per donor were sequenced, and approximately 19% of those sequences were non-productive. Alongside the repertoire data, information on donor age, sex, ethnicity and CMV serostatus was compiled. An earlier analysis of approximately 580 of the donors used high-throughput TCR beta sequencing to judge whether each TCR beta V gene segment behaved as functional or pseudogenic. All discovery cohort repertoires had been generated on a single sequencing platform. Rather than drawing on any new phenotypic data, the later analysis identified candidate immune exposures from TCR beta sequences and the way those sequences occurred across donors. Because of strong linkage in the cohort, roughly 5 DR-DQ haplotypes were treated as single units for association and clustering. Approximately 300 gigabases of sequencing data and 75 million to 85 million unique TCR sequences made up an early release that covered several hundred HLA-typed donors. Of the roughly 390 genotyped donors, approximately 83% fell in the genetic ancestry cluster associated with self-reported Caucasian donors. The study at large found these results: In a later genetic analysis, a missense DCLRE1C variant was associated with V-gene and J-gene trimming of TCR beta chains, and the association was replicated in an independent cohort. According to a later genetic analysis, donors in an Asian-associated ancestry cluster had fewer N-insertions in productive TCRs than the approximately 650-donor mean. Around 16 rarely observed V segments, including chromosome 9 orphons, were excluded from the earlier analysis of almost 600 of the donors because counts were too low. Because some donors lacked HLA typing at each locus, the association tests relied only on the typed subset. Three of the identified cytomegalovirus-associated TCR beta chains were confirmed in vitro to be specific for cytomegalovirus antigens. A cluster of highly shared sequence variants was judged likely to represent a technical artifact of the sequencing pipeline. The cohort was sequenced for TCR beta chains only, and without alpha or paired-chain data the features that could be detected were limited. CMV serostatus was the only immune exposure information available for the cohort. In both the original and validation cohorts, the classifier was reported to diagnose cytomegalovirus status with high specificity and sensitivity. A later analysis found that HLA-associated TCR beta chains were more clonally expanded and had lower generation probabilities than equally common non-associated chains. Because the 87-base-pair reads could not distinguish some IMGT-functional V segments, including TRBV6-2 and TRBV6-3, those segments were excluded. An earlier analysis of some 560 of the donors showed that most TCR beta V segments appeared in productive rearrangements either about 87% or about 30% of the time, which broadly matched IMGT annotations. Most CMV-associated TCR beta chains appeared to be HLA-restricted in a later analysis, and the HLA associations seemed to be driven largely by CMV exposure. Correlated functional status among segregating V segments might reflect linkage disequilibrium, but an unknown experimental factor could not be ruled out. It was suggested by the authors that the approach could potentially be generalized to other disease states and immunological phenotypes. When HLA alleles, especially DR and DQ, strongly co-occurred, TCR associations were difficult to assign to individual alleles. In a later analysis, several top co-occurrence clusters were reported to appear linked to parvovirus B19, influenza, CMV and Epstein-Barr virus. In the study, approximately 160 TCR beta chains were listed as associated with cytomegalovirus. At a false discovery rate of 0.05, a later analysis linked 15,000 to 20,000 TCR beta sequences to specific HLA alleles. Presence/absence analyses assumed roughly uniform sequencing depth across donors, an assumption that may not hold. In a later analysis, TCR association rates were found to vary across HLA loci, with the most associated TCRs seen for DRB1 alleles and the fewest for HLA-C alleles. A further reported finding was that TCR beta sequences accurately predicted the HLA-A and HLA-B alleles for most subjects in the first cohort. While some public TCRs were present in many individuals, most TCR sequences turned up only very rarely across donors.

Including cysteine and phenylalanine, the CDR3 has 14 amino acids. This entry keeps only the CDR3 DNA: 42 bases, framed from base 1. The CDR1 and CDR2 encoded by the germline V gene are SGHTS and YDEGEE. V was cut back by 5 bases and J by 0 bases, leaving a gap of 11 bases between them. In total, roughly 710 healthy bone marrow donors made up the cohort. Cohort members were all nominally healthy when sampled, although unrecorded immune exposures were likely present. The donor tested CMV seronegative and was one of the 352 seronegative cohort members. Each donor provided a peripheral blood sample, and peripheral blood mononuclear cells were used for TCR beta sequencing. Genomic DNA extraction from the blood cell samples was performed with the Qiagen DNeasy Blood Extraction Kit. Preparation of the library involved the immunoSEQ multiplex PCR assay. The multiplex PCR relied on a mix of 60 forward primers for TCR Vbeta segments and 13 reverse primers for TCR Jbeta segments. The CDR3 region of rearranged TCR beta genes was amplified from genomic DNA by a multiplex PCR assay. Amplified TCR beta libraries were sequenced as 87-base-pair reads on the Illumina HiSeq System. The authors processed their data as follows. A later analysis tallied 70 million to 100 million unique TCR beta chains across the 610 or so repertoires, and approximately 12 million of those chains were shared by two or more donors. Raw reads were error-corrected and collapsed into unique sequences by a nearest-neighbor algorithm in which closely related sequences were merged to remove PCR and sequencing errors. CDR3 sequences were aligned to IMGT reference sequences to assign V, D and J gene segments. For a sequence to be retained, a match of at least six nucleotides was required to both a V gene segment and a J gene segment. Rearrangements were classified as productive when the CDR3 lacked stop codons and remained in frame with V and J, and all other rearrangements were classified as non-productive. Following IMGT convention, CDR3 was defined as the stretch from the second conserved V-encoded cysteine up to the conserved J-encoded phenylalanine. In an earlier analysis of around 600 of the donors, sequences lacking an unambiguous match to a single V gene segment were excluded. An earlier analysis of fewer than 750 of the donors called V segments functional above 56.7% productive rearrangements and segregating when the between-donor standard deviation exceeded 5%. A statistical classification framework was developed to diagnose cytomegalovirus status using the catalog of TCR beta chain sequences. V and J gene assignment, in a later analysis, came from comparing TCR nucleotide sequences with IMGT/GENE-DB human TR gene sequences. A later analysis assigned CDR3 sequences and most-parsimonious VDJ recombination scenarios with the TCRdist pipeline. In a later analysis, every TCR beta chain was defined by the combination of its CDR3 amino acid sequence and its V-gene family, and reads without a unique V-gene family were dropped. In a later analysis, fewer than 650 highly shared, low-generation-probability nucleotide sequences were removed to address suspected cross-contamination and a sequencing artifact. For each public chain, a later analysis derived a clonal expansion index from normalized ranks of inferred template counts within each repertoire. A later analysis computed generation probabilities with a VDJ recombination model fitted to out-of-frame rearrangements, and checked the results against IGoR. A later analysis scored TCR-TCR, TCR-HLA and TCR-CMV co-occurrence with hypergeometric tests, applying a repertoire-size bias correction to TCR pairs. A later analysis estimated false discovery rates by permuting HLA or CMV assignments 20 times. In a later analysis, co-occurring TCRs were grouped with DBSCAN, and TCRdist sequence similarity was added when clustering was performed within HLA-allele-positive subsets. For co-occurrence clustering, repertoires with fewer than 30,000 or more than 120,000 public chains were excluded, along with four or five repertoires with anomalous nucleotide sharing. Here the immuneACCESS table is served through TCRdb, limited to in-frame sequences with V and J called. Missing clones are a known gap in these copies; in checked studies unresolved V genes cover under half, and the rest lacks a known reason. The DNA gave D and trimming, while V, J and clone size come from that table. Within this sample are fewer than 200,000 clones, with approximately 82% of them counted one time only. In total, the top ten clones hold 2% to 2.5% of the sample.

The receptor was isolated from a woman between 25 and 40 years old in good health and CMV-seronegative. Material: PBMCs. The sequence links TRBV5-8 to TRBJ2-5; tentative D gene TRBD2, with 5 bases matching. The CDR3 reads CASSRREYQETQYF. The nucleotides are TGTGCCAGCAGTCGAAGGGAGTACCAAGAGACCCAGTACTTC.